The 3 T cell receptor beta chains listed next were all sequenced from one sample in a study of blood T cell repertoires in COVID-19. Only in-frame clones appear in the TCRdb table, and some are missing; sequencing was by immunoSEQ multiplex PCR. Among some 50,000 clones listed, 80% to 85% were seen once. The sample comprised peripheral blood. These receptors were collected from a man aged 45-65 years with acute or convalescent COVID-19.

The V and J genes are TRBV2 and TRBJ2-7; perhaps TRBD2 as D (6 bases). Trimming removed 7 bases from V and 3 bases from J, with 19 bases in between. This CDR3 comprises 15 residues. CDR1 and CDR2 from the germline V gene are SNHLY and FYNNEI. The CDR3 spells CASIVTPAGGYEQYF. In nucleotides, the CDR3 is TGTGCCAGCATCGTAACTCCAGCGGGTGGCTACGAGCAGTACTTC.

V is TRBV27 and J is TRBJ1-2, with no clear D. The CDR3 is 16 amino acids. The germline V and J ends were trimmed by 2 bases and 4 bases, with 17 bases remaining between them. The germline V gene encodes CDR1 MNHEY and CDR2 SMNVEV (reference sequence). The CDR3 reads CASSLRLLSARYGYTF. DNA of the CDR3: TGTGCCAGCAGTTTAAGACTACTATCGGCCCGCTATGGCTACACCTTC.

The chain recombines TRBV6-2 or TRBV6-3 with TRBJ2-1; the match to TRBD2 covers 16 bases. The CDR3 runs 16 residues. CDR1 and CDR2 (germline): MNHEY, SVGEGT. After removal of 4 bases from V and 7 bases from J, the junction contained 4 bases not matched to a gene. The CDR3 protein is CASSSGTSGRGNEQFF. The CDR3 DNA follows: TGTGCCAGCAGTTCTGGGACTAGCGGGAGGGGGAATGAGCAGTTCTTC.